The 23 T cell receptor beta chains in this list originate from one sample, sequenced in a study of T cell responses to AZD1222 COVID-19 vaccine. This table comes from immunoSEQ multiplex PCR, and its TCRdb copy is limited to in-frame clones, with some not included. The sample includes 90,000 to 120,000 clones, about 85% of them seen just once. The sequences come from peripheral blood, collected 28 days after the second AZD1222 dose. Receptor source: an adult who received the AZD1222 COVID-19 vaccine.

This clone was recorded a few times. The rearrangement joins TRBV10-1 to TRBJ1-3; 8 bases map to TRBD1. The CDR3 runs 14 residues. CDR1 and CDR2 from the germline V gene are WNHNN and SYGVQD (reference sequence). The V and J ends lost 9 bases and 2 bases, in that order; junction bases with no gene match: 6. Here the CDR3 reads CARTTGEAGNTIYF. In DNA, the CDR3 is TGCGCCAGGACGACAGGGGAAGCTGGAAACACCATATATTTT.

The chain has TRBV28 and TRBJ1-2, with unresolved D. Germline V lookup: CDR1 MDHEN, CDR2 SYDVKM. The CDR3 covers 12 residues. Trimming took off 0 bases at V and 4 bases at J, with 3 bases between the two ends. CDR3 coding DNA: TGTGCCAGCAGTTTATGGAGCTATGGCTACACCTTC. Translated: CASSLWSYGYTF.

J is TRBJ2-5 and V is TRBV10-3; 10 bases fit TRBD2. Trimming at V came to 4 bases and at J to 0 bases, leaving 5 bases not matched to a gene. The germline V gene encodes CDR1 ENHRY and CDR2 SYGVKD. The CDR3 spans 16 residues. CDR3 sequence (DNA): TGTGCCATCAGTGCCTCTAGCGGGAGAAACCAAGAGACCCAGTACTTC. It translates to CAISASSGRNQETQYF.

The chain links TRBV30 to TRBJ2-5; D ambiguous. CDR1 is GTSNPN and CDR2 is SVGIG in the germline V gene (reference sequence). This CDR3 spans 15 amino acids. The V and J ends lost 3 bases and 4 bases respectively, with 18 bases between them. Here the CDR3 reads CAWSPPRSWGETQYF. In DNA, the CDR3 is TGTGCCTGGAGCCCTCCCCGGAGTTGGGGAGAGACCCAGTACTTC.

V and J are TRBV13 and TRBJ2-1; 7 bases align to TRBD2. CDR1 and CDR2 from the germline V gene are PRHDT and FYEKMQ (reference sequence). The CDR3 runs 15 residues. Germline trimming cut 2 bases from V and 5 bases from J; bases unmatched to any gene: 6. CDR3: CASSLPASGDNEQFF. Here the CDR3 DNA reads TGTGCCAGCAGCTTACCCGCTAGCGGCGACAATGAGCAGTTCTTC.

The chain carries TRBV5-1 and TRBJ1-5; perhaps TRBD1 as D (6 bases). The CDR3 is 16 residues long. V shed 5 bases and J shed 3 bases, with 18 bases lying between them. Germline V gene data show CDR1 as SGHRS and CDR2 as YFSETQ. CDR3 in amino acids: CASRRRDKLDNQPQHF. Here the CDR3 DNA reads TGCGCCAGCAGAAGAAGGGACAAATTGGACAATCAGCCCCAGCATTTT.

J is TRBJ2-2 and V is TRBV30, with D tentatively TRBD2 (6 bases). Germline loops: CDR1 GTSNPN, CDR2 SVGIG (reference sequence). The CDR3 runs 14 residues. The V and J ends lost 0 bases and 3 bases respectively, with 8 bases between them. The CDR3 DNA follows: TGTGCCTGGAGTGTCGGGAGTGACACCGGGGAGCTGTTTTTT. This translates into CAWSVGSDTGELFF.

This clone has at least ten counts. The chain has TRBV6-5 and TRBJ1-6, with D possibly TRBD1 on 6 matching bases. CDR1 is MNHEY and CDR2 is SVGAGI in the germline V gene. V gave up 4 bases and J gave up 0 bases, with 10 bases separating them. This CDR3 contains 16 residues. The CDR3 spells CASSSGVNSYNSPLHF. The CDR3 DNA follows: TGTGCCAGCAGTTCAGGGGTTAACTCCTATAATTCACCCCTCCACTTT.

The rearrangement joins TRBV19 to TRBJ2-5, with 8 nucleotides matching TRBD1. CDR3 length: 14 residues. After removal of 4 bases from V and 2 bases from J, the junction contained 3 bases not matched to a gene. The V gene's germline CDR1 is LNHDA and CDR2 SQIVND (reference sequence). The CDR3 DNA follows: TGTGCCAGTAGTACCGGGACAGGACAAGAGACCCAGTACTTC. This translates into CASSTGTGQETQYF.

This clone was counted only a few times. The CDR3 reads CASSQDSRADTQYF. The CDR3 nucleotides are TGTGCCAGCAGCCAAGACAGTAGGGCAGATACGCAGTATTTT. The chain has TRBV4-2 and TRBJ2-3; D gene ambiguous. The CDR3 runs 14 residues. With 0 bases removed from V and 4 bases from J, the gap between germline ends came to 8 bases. Germline CDR1 reads LGHNA; CDR2 reads YNFKEQ.

The V call is TRBV6-2 or TRBV6-3, the J call TRBJ2-7, with TRBD2 identical over 15 bases. Germline assignment: CDR1 MNHEY and CDR2 SVGEGT. The V and J ends lost 2 bases and 5 bases, in that order; junction bases with no gene match: 16. This CDR3 is 20 amino acids long. The CDR3 DNA follows: TGTGCCAGCAGTTACGATTTACGCAGGACTAGCGGGAGGGTACTAGACGAGCAGTACTTC. Its protein is CASSYDLRRTSGRVLDEQYF.

V gene TRBV4-2 combines with J gene TRBJ1-2; 8 bases are shared with TRBD1. Trimming at V came to 3 bases and at J to 2 bases, leaving 5 bases not matched to a gene. Germline CDR1 LGHNA, CDR2 YNFKEQ. The CDR3 is 15 amino acids. CDR3 in DNA: TGTGCCAGCAGCCAGGGGACAGGCGACAACTATGGCTACACCTTC. Translation: CASSQGTGDNYGYTF.

V usage is TRBV30 and J usage is TRBJ2-7; 10 bases fit TRBD1. The CDR3 is 15 amino acids. Germline loops: CDR1 GTSNPN, CDR2 SVGIG (reference sequence). The ends lost 3 bases at V and 6 bases at J; junction bases unmatched: 11. The CDR3 DNA is TGTGCCTGGAGATCGGGACAGGGGTTGTCTGGCGAGCAGTACTTC. Encoded protein: CAWRSGQGLSGEQYF. The full variable domain, completed using reference TRBV30 and TRBJ2-7, is SQTIHQWPATLVQPVGSPLSLECTVEGTSNPNLYWYRQAAGRGLQLLFYSVGIGQISSEVPQNLSASRPQDRQFILSSKKLLLSDSGFYLCAWRSGQGLSGEQYFGPGTRLTVT.

The CDR3 is CASSQEPGIREKLFF. The DNA of the CDR3 is TGCGCCAGCAGCCAAGAGCCTGGGATACGCGAAAAACTGTTTTTT. The chain is built from TRBV4-1 and TRBJ1-4; D is undetermined. The ends were cut back, 0 bases at V and 8 bases at J, with 13 bases in the middle. CDR1 and CDR2 from the germline V gene are MGHRA and YSYEKL. The CDR3 runs to 15 residues.

This chain joins TRBV29-1 and TRBJ1-5; D unclear. V was cut by 1 base and J by 5 bases, with 9 bases left in between. Germline V lookup: CDR1 SQVTM, CDR2 ANQGSEA. This CDR3 is built from 13 residues. The CDR3 nucleotides read TGCAGCGTTGAAGTGGACCGCCATCAGCCCCAGCATTTT. It codes for CSVEVDRHQPQHF.

This chain links TRBV5-1 with TRBJ2-2, with D perhaps TRBD1 (6 bases). The CDR3 has 15 residues. V lost 2 bases and J lost 1, with 9 bases in between. CDR1 is SGHRS, CDR2 YFSETQ, per germline. DNA for the CDR3: TGCGCCAGCAGCTTAGGGACAAGGAACACCGGGGAGCTGTTTTTT. Protein: CASSLGTRNTGELFF.

The rearrangement joins TRBV6-4 to TRBJ1-1; D unclear. The CDR3 sequence is 13 residues long. The germline V and J ends were trimmed by 2 bases and 5 bases, with 9 bases remaining between them. The germline CDR1 and CDR2 sequences are MRHNA and SNTAGT. CDR3: CASSDGEQTEAFF. The DNA of the CDR3 is TGTGCCAGCAGTGACGGCGAGCAAACTGAAGCTTTCTTT.

V and J are TRBV4-1 and TRBJ1-5, with 12 bases lining up with TRBD1. The CDR3 covers 21 residues. V lost 4 bases, J lost 2 bases, and 18 bases stayed unmatched. Germline V lookup: CDR1 MGHRA, CDR2 YSYEKL. The CDR3 here is CASSPSWLRDRGLRGNQPQHF. CDR3 nucleotide sequence: TGCGCCAGCAGCCCGTCCTGGTTACGGGACAGGGGGCTTCGGGGCAATCAGCCCCAGCATTTT.

The chain links TRBV27 to TRBJ1-2; D is undetermined. CDR3 length: 13 residues. Trimming took 5 bases from V and 2 from J, leaving 9 bases between them. CDR1 MNHEY and CDR2 SMNVEV come from the germline V gene (reference sequence). In nucleotides, the CDR3 is TGTGCCAGCAGTAGGACCTTAAACTATGGCTACACCTTC. Translated: CASSRTLNYGYTF.

The rearrangement links TRBV5-5 to TRBJ2-1, with 12 bases fitting TRBD2. V shed 3 bases and J 7 bases; nucleotides not matched to a gene: 5. The germline V gene has CDR1 SGHKS and CDR2 YYEKEE (reference sequence). CDR3 length: 15 residues. The chain's CDR3 is CASSSTTSGRNEQFF. Written as DNA, the CDR3 is TGTGCCAGCAGCTCTACGACTAGCGGGAGAAATGAGCAGTTCTTC. The whole variable domain, remainder taken from reference TRBV5-5 and TRBJ2-1, is DAGVTQSPTHLIKTRGQQVTLRCSPISGHKSVSWYQQVLGQGPQFIFQYYEKEERGRGNFPDRFSARQFPNYSSELNVNALLLGDSALYLCASSSTTSGRNEQFFGPGTRLTVL.

The genes are TRBV27 and TRBJ1-2, with 7 bases matching TRBD1. Trimming cost V 0 bases and J 4 bases; bases outside gene matches: 5. Germline loops: CDR1 MNHEY, CDR2 SMNVEV (reference sequence). The CDR3 loop spans 15 amino acids. The CDR3 coding sequence is TGTGCCAGCAGTTTATCCATACAGGGGACCTATGGCTACACCTTC. It specifies CASSLSIQGTYGYTF.

The rearrangement links TRBV7-9 to TRBJ1-3; D is possibly TRBD1 (5 bases). Germline V gene lookup returns CDR1 SEHNR and CDR2 FQNEAQ (reference sequence). The CDR3 contains 14 residues. Trimming stripped 1 base from V and 5 bases from J, with 9 bases between. The CDR3 coding sequence is TGTGCCAGCAGCTTAGAAAGACAGCGAAACACCATATATTTT. Translated: CASSLERQRNTIYF.

The chain carries TRBV4-3 and TRBJ2-7, with 8 positions matching TRBD1. V lost 3 bases to trimming and J lost 6 bases; unmatched junction nucleotides: 13. The CDR3 consists of 16 residues. Germline V lookup: CDR1 LGHNA, CDR2 YSLEER. The CDR3 sequence: CASSQRTGPGGIEQYF. For the CDR3, the DNA is TGCGCCAGCAGCCAGAGGACAGGGCCTGGCGGGATCGAGCAGTACTTC.